The 31 T cell receptor beta chains below come from one sample, sequenced in a study of T cells in narcolepsy. Assay used: immunoSEQ multiplex PCR; TCRdb lists only in-frame clones, some missing. The data hold 20,000 to 25,000 clones, with over 70% observed a single time. The sample taken for sequencing was memory (CD45RA-) CD4+ T cells from blood. Receptors originate from a human donor in good health.

The CDR3 coding sequence is TGCGCCAGTCGGGACAGCGATAATTCACCCCTCCACTTT. Encoded protein: CASRDSDNSPLHF. The chain employs TRBV5-1 and TRBJ1-6, with 7 bases that match TRBD1. In germline, CDR1 is SGHRS, CDR2 YFSETQ. V lost 8 bases to trimming and J lost 5 bases; unmatched junction nucleotides: 4. The CDR3 spans 13 residues.

This clone showed up just once. J is TRBJ2-7 and V is TRBV19; D call uncertain. The length of the CDR3 is 12 residues. CDR1 is LNHDA, CDR2 SQIVND, per germline (reference sequence). Deletions cut 5 bases from V and 3 bases from J, with 8 bases between. As DNA, the CDR3 is TGTGCCAGTAGTGCCGGTTTCTACGAGCAGTACTTC. It specifies CASSAGFYEQYF.

V gene TRBV9 combines with J gene TRBJ2-1; D may correspond to TRBD1 or TRBD2 (5 bases each). Germline CDR1 reads SGDLS; CDR2 reads YYNGEE. The V gene lost 0 bases and the J gene lost 4 bases, with 14 bases spanning the gap. There are 16 residues in the CDR3. CDR3 nucleotide sequence: TGTGCCAGCAGCGTAGGGTGGGGGAGAAAGTACAATGAGCAGTTCTTC. It specifies CASSVGWGRKYNEQFF. Full variable domain (rest looked up from reference TRBV9 and TRBJ2-1): DSGVTQTPKHLITATGQRVTLRCSPRSGDLSVYWYQQSLDQGLQFLIQYYNGEERAKGNILERFSAQQFPDLHSELNLSSLELGDSALYFCASSVGWGRKYNEQFFGPGTRLTVL.

The chain combines TRBV6-5 with TRBJ2-2, with 9 bases fitting TRBD1. Germline V lookup: CDR1 MNHEY, CDR2 SVGAGI. The CDR3 spans 15 residues. V gave up 7 bases and J gave up 4 bases; unmatched junction bases: 7. The CDR3 coding sequence is TGTGCCAGCACTACAGGGGGCGCGGGCACCGGGGAGCTGTTTTTT. It specifies CASTTGGAGTGELFF.

CDR3 protein: CASSQDLSGGGFF. CDR3 in DNA: TGCGCCAGCAGCCAAGATCTTAGTGGGGGGGGGTTCTTC. The rearrangement joins TRBV4-3 to TRBJ2-1, with 7 bases identical to TRBD2. CDR3 length: 13 residues. Per the germline V gene, CDR1 is LGHNA and CDR2 is YSLEER. Germline trimming cut 0 bases from V and 15 bases from J; bases unmatched to any gene: 8.

This clone was observed a few times. The V gene is TRBV6-6, the J gene TRBJ1-5, with TRBD1 identical over 9 bases. The CDR3 consists of 16 residues. V trimming: 5 bases; J trimming: 5 bases; junction bases outside the gene matches: 10. Per the germline V gene, CDR1 is MNHNY and CDR2 is SVGAGI (reference sequence). The CDR3 DNA sequence: TGTGCCAGCAGTCCCCCCCCGGGACAGGGAGATCAGCCCCAGCATTTT. Translated: CASSPPPGQGDQPQHF.

V usage is TRBV5-3 and J usage is TRBJ2-3, with no clear D. TRBV5-3 is an ORF, with its function uncertain. CDR3 size: 15 residues. Trimming took off 3 bases at V and 1 base at J, with 12 bases between the two ends. CDR3 in DNA: TGTGCCAGAAGCTCTCGTCGGACCTGCACAGATACGCAGTATTTT. Its translation: CARSSRRTCTDTQYF.

The chain uses TRBV2 and TRBJ2-5; no clear D. This CDR3 is 11 amino acids long. V lost 9 bases, J lost 5 bases, and 10 bases lay in between. CDR1 and CDR2 (germline): SNHLY, FYNNEI. The CDR3 sequence: CASQPWETQYF. DNA for the CDR3: TGTGCCAGTCAACCTTGGGAGACCCAGTACTTC.

This rearrangement joins TRBV6-1 to TRBJ2-3; 9 bases are shared with TRBD2. The length of the CDR3 is 15 residues. J lost 4 bases, V lost 8 bases, and 10 bases had no gene match. Germline CDR1 reads MNHNS; CDR2 reads SASEGT. The CDR3 protein is CASRRGGAVPDTQYF. Here the CDR3 DNA reads TGTGCCAGCCGACGCGGGGGGGCAGTCCCAGATACGCAGTATTTT.

The chain carries TRBV4-3 and TRBJ2-2, with TRBD2 identical over 10 bases. The germline V gene encodes CDR1 LGHNA and CDR2 YSLEER. Unmatched junction bases numbered 12, after V lost 0 bases and J lost 14 bases. The CDR3 runs to 16 residues. The CDR3 coding sequence is TGCGCCAGCAGCCAAGAACGCACTAGCGGGGTGGGGCAACTGTTTTTT. Encoded protein: CASSQERTSGVGQLFF.

The CDR3 reads CASSPTTRGETQYF. The CDR3 DNA is TGCGCCAGCAGCCCGACCACCCGTGGAGAGACCCAGTACTTC. The chain is built from TRBV4-3 and TRBJ2-5; D is uncertain. The CDR3 contains 14 residues. The germline gives CDR1 LGHNA, CDR2 YSLEER. The ends were cut back, 4 bases at V and 4 bases at J, with 13 bases in the middle.

The rearrangement links TRBV5-1 to TRBJ2-7, with 8 bases matching TRBD1. The germline V gene encodes CDR1 SGHRS and CDR2 YFSETQ. The CDR3 is made up of 14 amino acids. The junction had 5 bases not matched to a gene; V was cut back by 3 bases and J by 3 bases. This chain's CDR3 is CASSSGQVGYEQYF. The CDR3 DNA sequence: TGCGCCAGCAGCTCGGGACAGGTGGGCTACGAGCAGTACTTC.

The chain joins TRBV18 to TRBJ2-7, with D possibly TRBD2 on 6 matching bases. V shed 3 bases and J shed 1 base, with 10 bases lying between them. This CDR3 contains 14 residues. Per germline, CDR1 KGHSH and CDR2 LQKENI. CDR3 sequence reads: CASSPSGGSYEQYF. The CDR3 DNA reads as TGTGCCAGCTCACCTAGCGGAGGGTCCTACGAGCAGTACTTC.

Only a few counts were recorded for this clone. The chain combines TRBV7-9 with TRBJ2-1; D is possibly TRBD1 or TRBD2 (5 bases each). The CDR3 consists of 17 residues. Trimming shortened V by 3 bases and J by 1 base, and 16 bases separated the two germline ends. The germline gives CDR1 SEHNR, CDR2 FQNEAQ (reference sequence). The CDR3 region is CASSLGRAERSYNEQFF. For the CDR3, the DNA is TGTGCCAGCAGCTTGGGGCGGGCGGAGCGATCCTACAATGAGCAGTTCTTC.

V usage is TRBV11-2 and J usage is TRBJ2-5; D gene uncertain. Trimming pared 5 bases from V and 2 bases from J, leaving 9 bases between. The CDR3 totals 13 residues. CDR1 is SGHAT, CDR2 FQNNGV, per germline. The CDR3 region is CASSPHIQETQYF. As DNA, the CDR3 is TGTGCCAGCAGCCCACATATACAAGAGACCCAGTACTTC.

The chain has TRBV29-1 and TRBJ2-7; D gene unclear. CDR1 and CDR2 (germline): SQVTM, ANQGSEA. The CDR3 runs 12 residues. Trimming took off 4 bases at V and 6 bases at J, with 13 bases between the two ends. CDR3 region: CSVVGSPLEQYF. Here the CDR3 DNA reads TGCAGCGTTGTGGGGTCCCCTCTCGAGCAGTACTTC.

The rearrangement links TRBV6-5 to TRBJ2-7; D may correspond to TRBD1 or TRBD2 (5 bases each). Trimming removed 5 bases at V and 4 bases at J, with 12 bases between. Germline CDR1 is MNHEY and CDR2 is SVGAGI. This CDR3 has 13 amino acids. CDR3 loop: CASSVGTVYEQYF. For the CDR3, the DNA is TGTGCCAGCAGTGTTGGGACGGTTTACGAGCAGTACTTC.

The gene calls are TRBV6-1 and TRBJ1-1, with D unresolved. Trimming removed 1 base from V and 0 bases from J, with 9 bases in between. The CDR3 has 15 amino acids. Germline V gene data show CDR1 as MNHNS and CDR2 as SASEGT. In DNA form, the CDR3 reads TGTGCCAGCAGTGAAGAAGGGCTTTTGAACACTGAAGCTTTCTTT. Its translation is CASSEEGLLNTEAFF.

This chain links TRBV25-1 with TRBJ2-1; no clear D gene. V dropped 4 bases and J dropped 8 bases, with 6 bases sitting between them. Germline V CDR1 and CDR2: MGHDK, SYGVNS. CDR3 length: 11 residues. This chain's CDR3 is CASSVRDEQFF. As DNA, the CDR3 is TGTGCCAGCAGTGTTAGGGATGAGCAGTTCTTC.

V usage is TRBV18 and J usage is TRBJ1-6; D may be TRBD1 (6 bases). Trimming cost V 6 bases and J 6 bases, with 18 bases left between them. Germline V gene lookup returns CDR1 KGHSH and CDR2 LQKENI. The CDR3 covers 16 residues. CDR3 protein: CASSKDQDRSNSPLHF. The CDR3 bases are TGTGCCAGCTCGAAAGACCAAGACAGGAGTAATTCACCCCTCCACTTT.

The chain links TRBV19 to TRBJ1-6; 11 bases line up with TRBD1. Germline-derived CDR1 and CDR2 are LNHDA and SQIVND (reference sequence). After removal of 4 bases from V and 9 bases from J, the junction contained 2 bases not matched to a gene. There are 14 residues in the CDR3. The DNA of the CDR3 is TGTGCCAGTAGTAGGGACAGGGGGAGTTCACCCCTCCACTTT. Protein sequence: CASSRDRGSSPLHF.

The CDR3 DNA reads as TGTGCCAGCAGTTCGTTCGAGGGCGATAATTCACCCCTCCACTTT. The encoded protein is CASSSFEGDNSPLHF. The chain joins TRBV6-1 to TRBJ1-6; unclear D gene. Trimming pared 5 bases from V and 5 bases from J, leaving 13 bases between. Germline CDR1 MNHNS, CDR2 SASEGT. This CDR3 has 15 amino acids.

The chain recombines TRBV7-2 with TRBJ2-3; D gene ambiguous. The V end lost 0 bases, the J end lost 4 bases, and 11 bases lay between the germline ends. CDR1 is SGHTA and CDR2 is FQGNSA in the germline V gene. The CDR3 loop spans 15 amino acids. The DNA for the CDR3 is TGTGCCAGCAGCTTAGCGAAGGGATACTCAGATACGCAGTATTTT. The encoded protein is CASSLAKGYSDTQYF.

This chain links TRBV7-9 with TRBJ2-6; D remains unclear. The V and J ends lost 4 bases and 3 bases respectively, with 7 bases between them. The CDR3 runs 14 residues. CDR1 and CDR2 from the germline V gene are SEHNR and FQNEAQ (reference sequence). CDR3: CASSSQLGANVLTF. The CDR3 nucleotides read TGTGCCAGCAGCTCACAGCTTGGGGCCAACGTCCTGACTTTC.

This chain connects TRBV7-2 to TRBJ1-1, with D perhaps TRBD1 (5 bases). The ends were cut back, 2 bases at V and 5 bases at J, with 12 bases in the middle. CDR1 is SGHTA and CDR2 is FQGNSA in the germline V gene. This CDR3 region has 14 residues. The chain's CDR3 is CASSLSPGFTEAFF. The DNA for the CDR3 is TGTGCCAGCAGCTTATCACCAGGGTTTACTGAAGCTTTCTTT.

This chain connects TRBV5-4 to TRBJ1-3; 7 bases match TRBD1. The length of the CDR3 is 17 residues. The germline CDR1 and CDR2 sequences are SGHNT and YYREEE (reference sequence). V lost 0 bases to trimming and J lost 0 bases; unmatched junction nucleotides: 6. The CDR3 is CASSLVTGANSGNTIYF. For the CDR3, the DNA is TGTGCCAGCAGCTTGGTAACAGGGGCTAACTCTGGAAACACCATATATTTT.

V gene TRBV7-2 combines with J gene TRBJ1-2; the match to TRBD1 covers 7 bases. CDR3 length: 16 amino acids. CDR1 SGHTA and CDR2 FQGNSA come from the germline V gene. J gave up 0 bases and V 5 bases, and 9 bases lay outside the gene matches. The CDR3 reads CASSQGGRGANYGYTF. CDR3 nucleotide sequence: TGTGCCAGCAGCCAAGGGGGCAGAGGAGCTAACTATGGCTACACCTTC.

V usage is TRBV4-3 and J usage is TRBJ2-5; no firm D call. The CDR3 spans 14 residues. CDR1 and CDR2 (germline): LGHNA, YSLEER. V shed 0 bases and J shed 2 bases, with 7 bases lying between them. The CDR3 DNA is TGCGCCAGCAGCCAAGACGGCAGTCAAGAGACCCAGTACTTC. Its translation: CASSQDGSQETQYF.

Only a few counts were recorded for this clone. The chain links TRBV5-6 to TRBJ1-2; 11 positions agree with TRBD1. The ends lost 8 bases at V and 4 bases at J; junction bases unmatched: 16. The germline CDR1 and CDR2 sequences are SGHDT and YYEEEE. The CDR3 is made up of 17 amino acids. The chain's CDR3 is CASHSMELGQGVYGYTF. CDR3 coding DNA: TGTGCCAGTCACAGTATGGAGCTGGGACAGGGGGTCTATGGCTACACCTTC. Full variable domain (rest looked up from reference TRBV5-6 and TRBJ1-2): DAGVTQSPTHLIKTRGQQVTLRCSPKSGHDTVSWYQQALGQGPQFIFQYYEEEERQRGNFPDRFSGHQFPNYSSELNVNALLLGDSALYLCASHSMELGQGVYGYTFGSGTRLTVV.

The chain employs TRBV9 and TRBJ1-6; D not resolved. Germline values: CDR1 SGDLS, CDR2 YYNGEE. V lost 3 bases to trimming and J lost 7 bases, with 14 bases between them. The CDR3 is 15 residues long. The DNA for the CDR3 is TGTGCCAGCAGCGAAGGCATATTAAGGAATTCACCCCTCCACTTT. Translating gives CASSEGILRNSPLHF.

This clone was detected only a few times. The chain recombines TRBV7-9 with TRBJ2-1; tentatively, D is TRBD2 (5 bases). Trimming shortened V by 6 bases and J by 2 bases, and 14 bases separated the two germline ends. CDR1 SEHNR and CDR2 FQNEAQ come from the germline V gene (reference sequence). The CDR3 runs to 15 residues. As DNA, the CDR3 is TGTGCCAGCAGTGGACCGTCCGGGGCCTACAATGAGCAGTTCTTC. It codes for CASSGPSGAYNEQFF.